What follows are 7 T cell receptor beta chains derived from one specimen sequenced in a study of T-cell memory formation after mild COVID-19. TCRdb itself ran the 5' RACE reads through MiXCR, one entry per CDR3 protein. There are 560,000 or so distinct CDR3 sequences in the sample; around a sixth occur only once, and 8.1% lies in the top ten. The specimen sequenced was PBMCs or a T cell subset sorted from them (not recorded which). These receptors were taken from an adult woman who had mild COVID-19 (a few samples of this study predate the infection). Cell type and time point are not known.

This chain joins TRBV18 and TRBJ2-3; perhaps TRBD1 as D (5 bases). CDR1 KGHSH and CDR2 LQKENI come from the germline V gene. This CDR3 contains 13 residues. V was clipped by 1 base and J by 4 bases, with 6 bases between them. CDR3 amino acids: CASSPLRADTQYF. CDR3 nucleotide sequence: TGTGCCAGCTCACCACTCAGGGCAGATACGCAGTATTTT.

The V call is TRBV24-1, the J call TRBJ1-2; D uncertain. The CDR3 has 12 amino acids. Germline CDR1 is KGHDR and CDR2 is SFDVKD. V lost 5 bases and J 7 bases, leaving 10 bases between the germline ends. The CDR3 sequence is CATSAWATGYTF. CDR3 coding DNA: TGTGCCACCAGTGCCTGGGCCACTGGCTACACCTTC.

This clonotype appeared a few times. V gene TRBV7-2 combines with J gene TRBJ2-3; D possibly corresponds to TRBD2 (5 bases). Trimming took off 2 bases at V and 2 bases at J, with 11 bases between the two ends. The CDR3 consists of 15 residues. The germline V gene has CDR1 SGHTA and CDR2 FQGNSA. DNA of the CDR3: TGTGCCAGCAGCTTAATTGCGACTACCACAGATACGCAGTATTTT. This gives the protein CASSLIATTTDTQYF.

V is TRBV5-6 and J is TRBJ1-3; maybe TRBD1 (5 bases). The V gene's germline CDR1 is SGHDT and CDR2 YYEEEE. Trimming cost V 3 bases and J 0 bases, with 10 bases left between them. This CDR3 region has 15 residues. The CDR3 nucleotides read TGTGCCAGCAGCTCAGGACAAACCTCTGGAAACACCATATATTTT. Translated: CASSSGQTSGNTIYF.

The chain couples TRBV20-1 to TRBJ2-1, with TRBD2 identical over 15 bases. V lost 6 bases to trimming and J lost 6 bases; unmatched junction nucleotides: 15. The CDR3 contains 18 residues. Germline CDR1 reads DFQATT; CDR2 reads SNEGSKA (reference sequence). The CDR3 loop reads CSAPGLAGGPGGVNEQFF. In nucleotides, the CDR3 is TGCAGTGCCCCCGGACTAGCGGGAGGGCCGGGGGGGGTCAATGAGCAGTTCTTC.

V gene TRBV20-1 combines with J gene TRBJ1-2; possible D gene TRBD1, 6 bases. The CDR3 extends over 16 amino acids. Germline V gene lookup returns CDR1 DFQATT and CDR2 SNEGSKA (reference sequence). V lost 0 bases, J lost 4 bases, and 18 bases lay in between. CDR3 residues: CSARDRGAGLGYGYTF. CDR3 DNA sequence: TGCAGTGCTAGAGATAGGGGGGCAGGGTTGGGCTATGGCTACACCTTC.

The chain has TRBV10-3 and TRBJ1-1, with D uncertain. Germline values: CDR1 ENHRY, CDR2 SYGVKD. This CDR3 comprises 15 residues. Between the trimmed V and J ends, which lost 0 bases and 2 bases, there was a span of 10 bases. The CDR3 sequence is CAISESGVPNTEAFF. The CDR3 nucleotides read TGTGCCATCAGTGAGTCAGGAGTGCCTAACACTGAAGCTTTCTTT.